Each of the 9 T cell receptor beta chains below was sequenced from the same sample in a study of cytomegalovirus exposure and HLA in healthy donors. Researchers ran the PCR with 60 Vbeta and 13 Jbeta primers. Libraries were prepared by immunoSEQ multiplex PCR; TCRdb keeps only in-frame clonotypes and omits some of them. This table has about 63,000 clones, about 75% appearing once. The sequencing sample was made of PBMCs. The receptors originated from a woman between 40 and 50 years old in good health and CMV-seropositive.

CDR3 region: CASSWDKIYSGYTF. In DNA, the CDR3 is TGTGCCAGCAGTTGGGACAAGATTTACTCTGGCTACACCTTC. The chain couples TRBV2 to TRBJ1-2, with D maybe TRBD1 (6 bases). CDR3 length: 14 residues. V lost 5 bases to trimming and J lost 7 bases, with 17 bases between them. The germline gives CDR1 SNHLY, CDR2 FYNNEI.

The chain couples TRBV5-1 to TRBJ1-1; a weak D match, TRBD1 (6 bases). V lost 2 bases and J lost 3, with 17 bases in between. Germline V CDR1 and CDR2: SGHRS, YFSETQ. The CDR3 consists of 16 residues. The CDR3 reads CASSFDRSTTHTEAFF. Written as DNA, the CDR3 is TGCGCCAGCAGCTTCGACAGGTCGACGACTCACACTGAAGCTTTCTTT.

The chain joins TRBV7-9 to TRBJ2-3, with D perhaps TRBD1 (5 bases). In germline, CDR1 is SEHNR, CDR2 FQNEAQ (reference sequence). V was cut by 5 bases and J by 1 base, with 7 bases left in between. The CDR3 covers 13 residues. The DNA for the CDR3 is TGTGCCAGCAGCCCCAGGGGCACAGATACGCAGTATTTT. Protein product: CASSPRGTDTQYF.

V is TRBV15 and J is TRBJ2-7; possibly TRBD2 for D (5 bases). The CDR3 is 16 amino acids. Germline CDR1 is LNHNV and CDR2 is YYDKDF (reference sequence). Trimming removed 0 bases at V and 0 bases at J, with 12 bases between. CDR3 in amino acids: CATSRDLRGLSYEQYF. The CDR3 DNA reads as TGTGCCACCAGCAGAGATCTTCGAGGACTCTCCTACGAGCAGTACTTC.

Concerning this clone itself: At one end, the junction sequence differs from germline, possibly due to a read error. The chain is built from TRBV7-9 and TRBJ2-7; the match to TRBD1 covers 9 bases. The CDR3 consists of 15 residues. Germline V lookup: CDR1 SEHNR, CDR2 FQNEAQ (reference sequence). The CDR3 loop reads CSSSFTGTGYNEQYF. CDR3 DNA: TGTTCCAGCAGCTTTACCGGGACAGGGTATAACGAGCAGTACTTC.

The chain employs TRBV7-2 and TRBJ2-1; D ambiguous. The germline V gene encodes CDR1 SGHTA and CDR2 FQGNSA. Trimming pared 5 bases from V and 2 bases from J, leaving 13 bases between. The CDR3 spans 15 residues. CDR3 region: CASSASGPTYNEQFF. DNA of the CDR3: TGTGCCAGCAGCGCAAGTGGTCCTACCTACAATGAGCAGTTCTTC. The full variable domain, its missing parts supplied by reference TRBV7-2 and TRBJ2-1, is GAGVSQSPSNKVTEKGKDVELRCDPISGHTALYWYRQSLGQGLEFLIYFQGNSAPDKSGLPSDRFSAERTGGSVSTLTIQRTQQEDSAVYLCASSASGPTYNEQFFGPGTRLTVL.

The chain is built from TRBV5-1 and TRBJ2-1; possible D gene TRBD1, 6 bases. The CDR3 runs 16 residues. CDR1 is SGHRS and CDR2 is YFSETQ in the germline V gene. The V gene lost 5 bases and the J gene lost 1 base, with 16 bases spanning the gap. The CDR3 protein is CASRETAGESYNEQFF. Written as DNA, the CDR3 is TGCGCCAGCAGGGAAACTGCAGGGGAGTCCTACAATGAGCAGTTCTTC.

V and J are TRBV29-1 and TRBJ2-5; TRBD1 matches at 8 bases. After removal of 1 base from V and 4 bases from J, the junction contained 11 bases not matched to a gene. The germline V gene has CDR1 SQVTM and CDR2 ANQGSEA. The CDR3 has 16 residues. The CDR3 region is CSVEVPFDRGPETQYF. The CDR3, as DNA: TGCAGCGTTGAAGTTCCCTTTGACAGGGGCCCAGAGACCCAGTACTTC.

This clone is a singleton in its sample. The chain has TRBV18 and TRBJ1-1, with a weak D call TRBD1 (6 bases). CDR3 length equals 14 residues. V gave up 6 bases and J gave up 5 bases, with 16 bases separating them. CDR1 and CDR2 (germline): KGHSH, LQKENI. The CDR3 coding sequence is TGTGCCAGCTCGAGGAACAGGGAGGGGACTGAAGCTTTCTTT. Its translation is CASSRNREGTEAFF.